This TCR beta chain was captured in a study of post-analysis software for immune sequencing data. The study, taken as a whole, reports: The five TRBV segments detected at higher frequency in patients than in controls included TRBV5-6, TRBV5-1 and TRBV20-1.

Germline trimming cut 1 base from V and 1 base from J; bases unmatched to any gene: 12. Germline V gives CDR1 SNHLY, CDR2 FYNNEI. There are 19 residues in the CDR3. Unique molecular identifiers featured in each of the TCR beta cDNA libraries. In TCRdb, the PCR reads were re-called with MiXCR into one record per CDR3 protein. The sample lists more than 450,000 distinct CDR3 sequences; around 34% were seen once. Remarks on this clonotype: What it binds is unknown.

Sequenced: blood. The TCR originated in a girl under 18 with multiple sclerosis. This chain connects TRBV2 to TRBJ2-3; 9 nucleotides line up with TRBD2. The CDR3 spells CASSEGLAGGLIGTDTQYF. The CDR3 DNA reads TGTGCCAGCAGTGAAGGGTTGGCGGGGGGGCTAATCGGCACAGATACGCAGTATTTT.